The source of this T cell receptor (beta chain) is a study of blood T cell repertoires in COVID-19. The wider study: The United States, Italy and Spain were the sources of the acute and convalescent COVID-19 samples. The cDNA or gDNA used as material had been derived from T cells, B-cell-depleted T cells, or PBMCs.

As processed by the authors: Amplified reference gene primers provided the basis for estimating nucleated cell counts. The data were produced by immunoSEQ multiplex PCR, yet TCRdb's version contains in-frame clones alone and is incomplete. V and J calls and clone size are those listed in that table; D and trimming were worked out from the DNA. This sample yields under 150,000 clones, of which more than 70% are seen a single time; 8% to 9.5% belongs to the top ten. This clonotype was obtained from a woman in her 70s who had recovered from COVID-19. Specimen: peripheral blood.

CDR3 sequence (DNA): TGCGCCAGCAGCTCGACTAGCGGGAGCACAGATACGCAGTATTTT. The encoded protein is CASSSTSGSTDTQYF. The chain has TRBV5-1 and TRBJ2-3; TRBD2 matches at 10 bases. Per the germline V gene, CDR1 is SGHRS and CDR2 is YFSETQ. The CDR3 length is 15 residues. V lost 3 bases to trimming and J lost 0 bases; unmatched junction nucleotides: 1.